The present entry profiles one TCR beta chain with its context. Assays were performed on 95,000 to 100,000 TCR templates per sample. Clones were sequenced by immunoSEQ multiplex PCR, and TCRdb holds only the in-frame ones, with some missing. The table has approximately 48,000 clones, over 90% seen once. The data stem from a study of siplizumab effects on memory and regulatory T cells. The specimen sequenced was CD8+ T cells sorted from blood. The receptor's source is a human donor in good health.

The CDR3 region has the DNA TGTGCCAGCAGTGCTAGCGGGGGACAGGATGAGCAGTTCTTC. Its protein product is CASSASGGQDEQFF. V is TRBV6-1 and J is TRBJ2-1; 10 bases are a match to TRBD2. Germline V CDR1 and CDR2: MNHNS, SASEGT. V dropped 4 bases and J dropped 8; count of bases not matched to a gene: 5. The CDR3 runs 14 residues.